Listed here is a single T cell receptor beta chain. The sample is drawn from a study of T cell changes during pregnancy in multiple sclerosis. Method: immunoSEQ multiplex PCR; TCRdb's copy keeps in-frame clones and lacks some. Here the sample spans around 35,000 clones, approximately 90% being singletons. CDR1 is ENHRY and CDR2 is SYGVKD in the germline V gene. The CDR3 consists of 14 residues. J was trimmed by 8 bases and V by 6 bases; bases with no gene match: 7. This chain links TRBV10-3 with TRBJ1-4; TRBD1 matches at 9 bases. Source: CD8+ T cells from peripheral blood mononuclear cells, taken before pregnancy. The receptor was derived from a female donor with multiple sclerosis, enrolled in a pregnancy study. In DNA form, the CDR3 reads TGTGCCATCAGCGGGGGACAGGGAAGGGAAAAACTGTTTTTT. Its protein is CAISGGQGREKLFF.